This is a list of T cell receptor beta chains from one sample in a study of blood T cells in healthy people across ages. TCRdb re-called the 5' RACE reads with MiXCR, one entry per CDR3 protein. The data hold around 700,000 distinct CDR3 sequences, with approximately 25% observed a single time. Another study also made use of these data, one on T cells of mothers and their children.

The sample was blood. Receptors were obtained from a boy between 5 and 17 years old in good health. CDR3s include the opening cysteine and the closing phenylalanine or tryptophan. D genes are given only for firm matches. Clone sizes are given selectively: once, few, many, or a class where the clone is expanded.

TGTGCCAGCAGTTTGCAGGCTAGCGGTCCCTTCTACGAGCAGTACTTC,CASSLQASGPFYEQYF,TRBJ2-7,TRBV28,TRBD2,-
TGTGCCAGCAGTTCGGCCGGTTTGGCCTTTTACACTGAAGCTTTCTTT,CASSSAGLAFYTEAFF,TRBJ1-1,TRBV7-9,-,-
TGTGCCATCAGTGACGGGGAAAAACTGTTTTTT,CAISDGEKLFF,TRBJ1-4,TRBV10-3,-,few
TGCAGTGCCTACCTCCCGGGACTAGCGGGAGGGCCCCAAGAGACCCAGTACTTC,CSAYLPGLAGGPQETQYF,TRBJ2-5,TRBV20-1,TRBD2,few
TGTGCCAGCGGGCGACAGGGCGGACGCTCCTACGAGCAGTACTTC,CASGRQGGRSYEQYF,TRBJ2-7,TRBV28,TRBD1,few
TGCAGTGCCTCACGTGGGTATAATTCACCCCTCCACTTT,CSASRGYNSPLHF,TRBJ1-6,TRBV20-1,-,few
TGCAGTGCTAGGAAGGCAGGGAGGAACACTGAAGCTTTCTTT,CSARKAGRNTEAFF,TRBJ1-1,TRBV20-1,-,-
TGTGCCAGCAGTTACTCGAGGTTGGCAGTCACGGGGGAGCAGTACTTC,CASSYSRLAVTGEQYF,TRBJ2-5,TRBV6-5,-,-
TGCGCCAGCAGCCAAGAGTTGGGCAATCGGGGAGGCGAGCAGTACTTC,CASSQELGNRGGEQYF,TRBJ2-7,TRBV4-3,-,few
TGTGCCACCAGTGAGCCTCCCAGGGCGGGACTCTACAATGAGCAGTTCTTC,CATSEPPRAGLYNEQFF,TRBJ2-1,TRBV24-1,-,-
TGCAGTGCTAGAGAGGCGTTGAAGGATACGCAGTATTTT,CSAREALKDTQYF,TRBJ2-3,TRBV20-1,-,-
TGCGCCAGCAGCCACCACCGGAACACCGGGGAGCTGTTTTTT,CASSHHRNTGELFF,TRBJ2-2,TRBV4-3,-,few
TGCAGCGTTGTTGGGGCTAGCGGACAAGAGACCCAGTACTTC,CSVVGASGQETQYF,TRBJ2-5,TRBV29-1,TRBD2,-
TGTGCCAGCAGCTCTCGGGGATTTGGGCCCCAGCATTTT,CASSSRGFGPQHF,TRBJ1-5,TRBV7-8,-,-
TGTGCCAGCAACCCAGGTCCCGACAGGGCGGAAGAGACCCAGTACTTC,CASNPGPDRAEETQYF,TRBJ2-5,TRBV6-1,TRBD1,few
TGTGCCAGCAGCGTTGAGGGCTTTGCGGGGGATGAGCAGTTCTTC,CASSVEGFAGDEQFF,TRBJ2-1,TRBV9,TRBD2,once
TGTGCCAGCAGCTCCCCCGCCAGGTACGAGCAGTACTTC,CASSSPARYEQYF,TRBJ2-7,TRBV7-9,-,-
TGTGCCAGCAGTGAAGGCCCTCTCGGAGCAGCAGATACGCAGTATTTT,CASSEGPLGAADTQYF,TRBJ2-3,TRBV2,-,-
TGCGCCAGCAGCCAAGATCTGGTAGAAAATGTCCAAGAGACCCAGTACTTC,CASSQDLVENVQETQYF,TRBJ2-5,TRBV4-3,-,-
TGTGCCAGCAGTTCATTCACGGGACTAGTGGGGCTATCCTACGAGCAGCACTTC,CASSSFTGLVGLSYEQHF,TRBJ2-7,TRBV28,TRBD2,few
TGTGCCAGCAGCACCTCGGGGGGACAGGGCTACAATGAGCAGTTCTTC,CASSTSGGQGYNEQFF,TRBJ2-1,TRBV7-2,TRBD1,-
TGTGCCAGCAGCAAAAGGTGGGAGGGACATAAGGATGAAAAACTGTTTTTT,CASSKRWEGHKDEKLFF,TRBJ1-4,TRBV21-1,-,few